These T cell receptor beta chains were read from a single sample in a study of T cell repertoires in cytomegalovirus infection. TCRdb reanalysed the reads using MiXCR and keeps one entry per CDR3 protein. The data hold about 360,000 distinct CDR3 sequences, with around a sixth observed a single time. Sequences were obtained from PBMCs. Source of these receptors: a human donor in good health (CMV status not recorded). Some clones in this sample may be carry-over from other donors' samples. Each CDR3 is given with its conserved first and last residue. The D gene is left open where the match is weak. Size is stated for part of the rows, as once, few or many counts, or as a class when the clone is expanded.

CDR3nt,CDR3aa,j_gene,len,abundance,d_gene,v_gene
TGTGCCACCAGCGGGGGACACGGGGGTAATCAGCCCCAGCATTTT,CATSGGHGGNQPQHF,TRBJ1-5,15,few,.,TRBV15
TGTGCCAGCAGCTTGCAACGCGAGCAGTACTTC,CASSLQREQYF,TRBJ2-7,11,few,.,TRBV5-5
TGTGCCAGCAAATATATGGGCTTGCACACAGATACGCAGTATTTT,CASKYMGLHTDTQYF,TRBJ2-3,15,.,.,TRBV27
TGCGCCAGCCTCCGGCCCGAGCCCGATACGCAGTATTTT,CASLRPEPDTQYF,TRBJ2-3,13,.,.,TRBV23-1
TGTGCCAGCAGTTTTTCCCCTGGGAACCCGGGGGATACGCAGTATTTT,CASSFSPGNPGDTQYF,TRBJ2-3,16,few,.,TRBV28
TGTGCCAGCAGCCCCCGGAGGGGGGGAGAGACCCAGTACTTC,CASSPRRGGETQYF,TRBJ2-5,14,many,.,TRBV7-2
TGTGCCACCGGGACAGGGTGGGATGAGCAGTTCTTC,CATGTGWDEQFF,TRBJ2-1,12,few,TRBD1,TRBV7-8
TGCGCCAGGGAACAAGCTTTCTTT,CAREQAFF,TRBJ1-1,8,.,.,TRBV23-1
TGTGCCAGCAGCTTACCCCCCGGGACTAGCGGGGACCAAGAGACCCAGTACTTC,CASSLPPGTSGDQETQYF,TRBJ2-5,18,many,TRBD2,TRBV7-2
TGTGCCAGCAGTTTAGCCAGGGCCCAACCAGCGACCCAGTACTTC,CASSLARAQPATQYF,TRBJ2-5,15,.,.,TRBV28
TGTGCCAGCAGCCCGCAGGGGGCGGGGGGCTACACCTTC,CASSPQGAGGYTF,TRBJ1-2,13,many,TRBD1,TRBV7-2
TGTGCCAGCAGCACCGTCGAGGAGCAGTTCTTC,CASSTVEEQFF,TRBJ2-1,11,few,.,TRBV5-5
TGTGCCAGCAGCTTCATGTGGCCCTCTGGAAACACCATATATTTT,CASSFMWPSGNTIYF,TRBJ1-3,15,many,.,TRBV7-9
TGTGCCAGCAGTGAGTGGTATGGCTACACCTTC,CASSEWYGYTF,TRBJ1-2,11,few,.,TRBV2
TGTGCCAGCAGACCTAGTCCCGGGGAGCTGTTTTTT,CASRPSPGELFF,TRBJ2-2,12,many,.,TRBV7-2
TGTGCCAGCAGTTTCTACCGGGAGCTGTTTTTT,CASSFYRELFF,TRBJ2-2,11,.,.,TRBV12-3/TRBV12-4
TGTGCCAGCAGAGAGGGTTATAGCAATCAGCCCCAGCATTTT,CASREGYSNQPQHF,TRBJ1-5,14,.,.,TRBV2
TGTGCCAGTGGGGGGTTGGGGACAGGGCATCAGCCCCAGCATTTT,CASGGLGTGHQPQHF,TRBJ1-5,15,.,TRBD1,TRBV19
TGCAGCGTTGATTACCCACGTCCGCAAGAGACCCAGTACTTC,CSVDYPRPQETQYF,TRBJ2-5,14,.,.,TRBV29-1
TGTGCCAGTAGAGAGAACACCGGGGAGCTGTTTTTT,CASRENTGELFF,TRBJ2-2,12,many,.,TRBV19
TGTGCCAGTAGTACTCAGACAGCCCCGGGAAACACCATATATTTT,CASSTQTAPGNTIYF,TRBJ1-3,15,.,.,TRBV19
TGTGCCAGCAGTTTGTTGAGGGCAGAAAAACTGTTTTTT,CASSLLRAEKLFF,TRBJ1-4,13,few,.,TRBV7-4
TGCGCCAGCAGCCAAGTGGTTGGGGCCTACTCCTACGAGCAGTACTTC,CASSQVVGAYSYEQYF,TRBJ2-7,16,.,.,TRBV4-1
TGTGCCAGCAACCTCGCGCTCACCCAGAGCTACAATGAGCAGTTCTTC,CASNLALTQSYNEQFF,TRBJ2-1,16,many,.,TRBV7-2
TGTGCCAGCAGTTTCCTCGGGACAGGGGGCTACGAGCAGTACTTC,CASSFLGTGGYEQYF,TRBJ2-7,15,many,TRBD1,TRBV28
TGTGCCAGCAGCTCGACTACTGCCGGGCAGTTCTTC,CASSSTTAGQFF,TRBJ2-1,12,once,.,TRBV7-6
TGTGCCAGCAGCCTCACAGCGGCTCGGGACGAGCAGTACTTC,CASSLTAARDEQYF,TRBJ2-7,14,.,.,TRBV12-3/TRBV12-4
TGTGCCAGCAGCATGTTAGCACCTCTCTCTTCTGGGGCCAACGTCCTGACTTTC,CASSMLAPLSSGANVLTF,TRBJ2-6,18,many,.,TRBV7-2
TGCAGCGTGCCTCTGTTCCAGGGGGCCAACGTCCTGACTTTC,CSVPLFQGANVLTF,TRBJ2-6,14,.,.,TRBV29-1
TGTGCCAGCAGCCCTGGGAATACGAAGGACTCCGTGGAGTTCTTC,CASSPGNTKDSVEFF,TRBJ2-1,15,.,.,TRBV7-2
TGTGCCAGCAGTCTCCGTGGATGGGATGAAAAACTGTTTTTT,CASSLRGWDEKLFF,TRBJ1-4,14,.,.,TRBV28
TGTGCCATCGGAAGGGACAGCATTAATGAAAAACTGTTTTTT,CAIGRDSINEKLFF,TRBJ1-4,14,.,TRBD1,TRBV10-3
TGCGCCAGCAGCCAGGGCCCCGGGAGTTTCTACGAGCAGTACTTC,CASSQGPGSFYEQYF,TRBJ2-7,15,.,.,TRBV4-1
TGTGCCAGCAGCCAAGATTTGAGGGAAGGCTACGAGCAGTACTTC,CASSQDLREGYEQYF,TRBJ2-7,15,.,.,TRBV14
TGCGCCAGCAGCCAAGCCGGCTCCGCGTACGAGCAGTACTTC,CASSQAGSAYEQYF,TRBJ2-7,14,few,.,TRBV4-3
TGTGCCAGCGTCCAAGGACTCCGAAATGAGCAGTTCTTC,CASVQGLRNEQFF,TRBJ2-1,13,few,.,TRBV12-3/TRBV12-4
TGCAGTGCTAGAGTGGGATTAGCGGCCGCCGAGGCTTACGAGCAGTACTTC,CSARVGLAAAEAYEQYF,TRBJ2-7,17,few,.,TRBV20-1
TGTGCCATCAGTGAGTCGGAGCGCGCAGATACGCAGTATTTT,CAISESERADTQYF,TRBJ2-3,14,few,.,TRBV10-3
TGTGCCAGCAGCCCCTCGTCCCTCGGGGAGCAGTACTTC,CASSPSSLGEQYF,TRBJ2-7,13,many,.,TRBV7-2
TGTGCCAGCCAAAGAGGGGATGAGCAGTTCTTC,CASQRGDEQFF,TRBJ2-1,11,few,.,TRBV12-3/TRBV12-4
TGTGCCAGCAGCTTATCTAGCGGGGAAGGGACCCAGTACTTC,CASSLSSGEGTQYF,TRBJ2-5,14,many,TRBD2,TRBV7-2
TGTGCCAGCAGTTTTTCCAGGTTGAGGGGTGAGCAGTTCTTC,CASSFSRLRGEQFF,TRBJ2-1,14,few,.,TRBV12-3/TRBV12-4